Presented here are 10 T cell receptor beta chains from one specimen sequenced in a study of T cell responses to AZD1222 COVID-19 vaccine. TCRdb keeps only in-frame clones here, not all; method: immunoSEQ multiplex PCR. The sample includes approximately 99,000 clones, 89% of them seen just once. Here the sequenced sample was peripheral blood, taken on day 0 of MenACWY control vaccination. The receptors were sampled from an adult in good health.

This clone was seen just once. The chain combines TRBV10-1 with TRBJ2-1; 12 bases are shared with TRBD1. V lost 0 bases and J lost 10; bases outside the gene matches: 4. From germline, CDR1 is WNHNN and CDR2 SYGVQD (reference sequence). This CDR3 contains 15 residues. The CDR3 DNA is TGCGCCAGCAGTGAGTCGGGACAGGGGGCAAAGGAGCAGTTCTTC. Protein: CASSESGQGAKEQFF.

The rearrangement joins TRBV15 to TRBJ1-3; D not certain. The germline V and J ends were trimmed by 0 bases and 4 bases, with 4 bases remaining between them. The CDR3 length is 13 residues. Germline CDR1 is LNHNV and CDR2 is YYDKDF (reference sequence). In DNA, the CDR3 is TGTGCCACCAGCAGAGATGGGGGAAACACCATATATTTT. This encodes CATSRDGGNTIYF.

The J gene is TRBJ1-4, the V gene TRBV18; D uncertain. Between the trimmed V and J ends, which lost 1 base and 4 bases, there was a span of 13 bases. This CDR3 has 16 amino acids. The germline V gene has CDR1 KGHSH and CDR2 LQKENI. In nucleotides, the CDR3 is TGTGCCAGCTCACCACGGTCGAGCGGTATTAATGAAAAACTGTTTTTT. Its translation: CASSPRSSGINEKLFF.

The rearrangement uses TRBV25-1 and TRBJ1-1, with TRBD1 identical over 9 bases. The ends lost 3 bases at V and 5 bases at J; junction bases unmatched: 7. This CDR3 is 15 amino acids long. CDR1 MGHDK and CDR2 SYGVNS come from the germline V gene. CDR3 loop: CASSDTGQGWTEAFF. In DNA, the CDR3 is TGTGCCAGCAGTGACACCGGACAGGGGTGGACTGAAGCTTTCTTT.

This chain connects TRBV2 to TRBJ2-7; D may be TRBD1 (5 bases). Germline CDR1 and CDR2: SNHLY and FYNNEI. CDR3 length equals 12 residues. Trimming cost V 6 bases and J 4 bases, with 10 bases left between them. The CDR3 sequence: CASRRTQYEQYF. The DNA for the CDR3 is TGTGCCAGCAGGAGGACACAGTACGAGCAGTACTTC.

The rearrangement uses TRBV6-5 and TRBJ2-1, with 11 positions matching TRBD2. Germline lookup yields CDR1 MNHEY and CDR2 SVGAGI. The length of the CDR3 is 15 residues. V trimming: 6 bases; J trimming: 3 bases; junction bases outside the gene matches: 4. CDR3 sequence: CASSRGLADYNEQFF. The CDR3 region has the DNA TGTGCCAGCAGCCGGGGACTAGCGGACTACAATGAGCAGTTCTTC.

This clone was picked up a small number of times. The CDR3 here is CASSTGTSGGAANTGELFF. The CDR3 coding sequence is TGTGCCAGCAGCACCGGGACTAGCGGGGGGGCAGCGAACACCGGGGAGCTGTTTTTT. V and J are TRBV7-6 and TRBJ2-2; 16 positions match TRBD2. This CDR3 has 19 residues. V shed 5 bases and J 0 bases; nucleotides not matched to a gene: 6. The germline CDR1 and CDR2 sequences are SGHVS and FNYEAQ.

The chain combines TRBV6-1 with TRBJ1-6, with D tentatively TRBD1 (5 bases). The germline V gene encodes CDR1 MNHNS and CDR2 SASEGT. The germline V and J ends were trimmed by 0 bases and 14 bases, with 14 bases remaining between them. The CDR3 covers 14 residues. DNA of the CDR3: TGTGCCAGCAGTGAAGCCGACGGCCAAGGGGCCCTCCACTTT. Translating gives CASSEADGQGALHF.

The chain employs TRBV30 and TRBJ1-5; no firm D call. The germline V gene encodes CDR1 GTSNPN and CDR2 SVGIG (reference sequence). CDR3 length: 15 amino acids. Trimming pared 0 bases from V and 6 bases from J, leaving 15 bases between. The CDR3 loop is CAWSVQLGNLQPQHF. CDR3 sequence (DNA): TGTGCCTGGAGTGTACAGTTGGGGAATCTTCAGCCCCAGCATTTT.

V and J are TRBV7-6 and TRBJ1-2, with D maybe TRBD1 (5 bases). The CDR3 runs 13 residues. Germline V gene lookup returns CDR1 SGHVS and CDR2 FNYEAQ. V gave up 0 bases and J gave up 6 bases, with 8 bases separating them. CDR3 protein: CASSLAGDNGYTF. DNA for the CDR3: TGTGCCAGCAGCTTAGCAGGGGATAATGGCTACACCTTC.